These 16 T cell receptor beta chains originate from one sample sequenced in a study of radiation and T cells in renal cell carcinoma. Sequenced by immunoSEQ multiplex PCR; TCRdb stores in-frame clones only, minus some. The sample contains 160,000 or so clones, about 87% of which appear only once. Time point denoted: blood 2 weeks post-SBRT. Noted treatment: 15 Gy SBRT to primary tumor, nephrectomy 4 weeks later. Material: blood, obtained from a patient whose treatment included radiotherapy and nephrectomy. These receptors were collected from a woman between 50 and 59 years old with renal cell carcinoma.

The chain combines TRBV30 with TRBJ2-5; TRBD1 is a possible D gene (6 bases). Trimming shortened V by 0 bases and J by 5 bases, and 10 bases separated the two germline ends. Germline CDR1 is GTSNPN and CDR2 is SVGIG (reference sequence). The CDR3 sequence is 13 residues long. The CDR3 DNA sequence: TGTGCCTGGAGTGTACTTCAGGGGGAGACCCAGTACTTC. It codes for CAWSVLQGETQYF.

The V gene is TRBV7-2, the J gene TRBJ1-1; unclear D gene. V lost 5 bases to trimming and J lost 3 bases, with 10 bases between them. The CDR3 runs to 13 residues. Germline V gives CDR1 SGHTA, CDR2 FQGNSA. The CDR3 region is CASSPFRDTEAFF. In DNA, the CDR3 is TGTGCCAGCAGCCCATTTCGGGACACTGAAGCTTTCTTT.

This clone was found a few times. This rearrangement joins TRBV4-1 to TRBJ1-6; a weak D match, TRBD1 (6 bases). In germline, CDR1 is MGHRA, CDR2 YSYEKL. V lost 3 bases and J 7 bases, leaving 13 bases between the germline ends. The CDR3 is 15 amino acids. The DNA of the CDR3 is TGCGCCAGCAGCCACCCGGGACAACGAAATTCACCCCTCCACTTT. Translation gives CASSHPGQRNSPLHF.

The chain recombines TRBV5-5 with TRBJ1-1; no clear D. Deletions cut 0 bases from V and 7 bases from J, with 10 bases between. The germline CDR1 and CDR2 sequences are SGHKS and YYEKEE (reference sequence). The CDR3 has 13 amino acids. The CDR3 loop reads CASSLGTVDEAFF. The CDR3 coding sequence is TGTGCCAGCAGCTTGGGGACGGTAGATGAAGCTTTCTTT.

V and J are TRBV18 and TRBJ1-1, with D uncertain. The V and J ends lost 2 bases and 1 base respectively, with 11 bases between them. Germline loops: CDR1 KGHSH, CDR2 LQKENI. This CDR3 contains 15 residues. CDR3 nucleotide sequence: TGTGCCAGCTCACCATTTCACGCTCAGAACACTGAAGCTTTCTTT. It specifies CASSPFHAQNTEAFF.

The V call is TRBV14, the J call TRBJ1-1; D is undetermined. This CDR3 is 14 amino acids long. The germline V and J ends were trimmed by 1 base and 1 base, with 7 bases remaining between them. The germline gives CDR1 SGHDN, CDR2 FVKESK. The CDR3 is CASSQVGANTEAFF. The CDR3 DNA reads TGTGCCAGCAGCCAAGTGGGAGCGAACACTGAAGCTTTCTTT.

The chain combines TRBV6-5 with TRBJ1-2; 10 nucleotides align to TRBD1. The CDR3 extends over 15 amino acids. The V gene's germline CDR1 is MNHEY and CDR2 SVGAGI. The junction had 12 bases not matched to a gene; V was cut back by 6 bases and J by 8 bases. The CDR3 loop is CASSGTGERSRGYTF. The CDR3 nucleotides are TGTGCCAGCAGCGGGACAGGGGAGCGGTCCCGAGGCTACACCTTC.

V is TRBV9 and J is TRBJ2-7; TRBD2 aligns across 13 bases. Looked up from germline, CDR1 is SGDLS and CDR2 is YYNGEE. CDR3 length: 16 amino acids. V lost 4 bases to trimming and J lost 4 bases; unmatched junction nucleotides: 8. The CDR3 here is CASSPSSTSGGYEQYF. In DNA, the CDR3 is TGTGCCAGCAGCCCCTCGTCGACTAGCGGGGGGTACGAGCAGTACTTC. Together with reference TRBV9 and TRBJ2-7, the CDR3 gives the full variable domain: DSGVTQTPKHLITATGQRVTLRCSPRSGDLSVYWYQQSLDQGLQFLIQYYNGEERAKGNILERFSAQQFPDLHSELNLSSLELGDSALYFCASSPSSTSGGYEQYFGPGTRLTVT.

This chain connects TRBV6-6 to TRBJ2-5; 8 nucleotides line up with TRBD2. The CDR3 extends over 14 amino acids. In germline, CDR1 is MNHNY, CDR2 SVGAGI (reference sequence). J was trimmed by 4 bases and V by 6 bases; bases with no gene match: 7. The CDR3 is CASSRGLGGETQYF. CDR3 coding DNA: TGTGCCAGCAGCCGGGGACTAGGGGGAGAGACCCAGTACTTC.

This chain links TRBV19 with TRBJ2-3; D uncertain. Trimming shortened V by 11 bases and J by 2 bases, and 20 bases separated the two germline ends. CDR3 size: 15 residues. Germline V gene sequence: CDR1 LNHDA, CDR2 SQIVND (reference sequence). The CDR3 nucleotides are TGTGCCTCTGCGGCAGGCCCCATCCCCACAGATACGCAGTATTTT. The encoded protein is CASAAGPIPTDTQYF.

The genes are TRBV6-6 and TRBJ2-3, with 7 bases lining up with TRBD2. The CDR3 has 15 amino acids. Germline values: CDR1 MNHNY, CDR2 SVGAGI (reference sequence). The J segment lost 0 bases and the V segment lost 6 bases, leaving 6 bases of the junction unmatched. The CDR3 DNA follows: TGTGCCAGCAGACGGACTAGGAAAAGCACAGATACGCAGTATTTT. Its translation: CASRRTRKSTDTQYF.

The chain joins TRBV6-4 to TRBJ2-2, with D hard to call. The CDR3 is made up of 14 amino acids. CDR1 and CDR2 (germline): MRHNA, SNTAGT. The V and J ends lost 6 bases and 0 bases respectively, with 8 bases between them. The CDR3 DNA follows: TGTGCCAGCAGGCAGGTAGCGAACACCGGGGAGCTGTTTTTT. It encodes CASRQVANTGELFF.

The CDR3 sequence: CASSQNGLATNEKLFF. The CDR3 bases are TGCGCCAGCAGCCAAAACGGACTTGCAACTAATGAAAAACTGTTTTTT. The gene calls are TRBV5-1 and TRBJ1-4; D remains unclear. This CDR3 region has 16 residues. The germline gives CDR1 SGHRS, CDR2 YFSETQ. V lost 4 bases and J 0 bases, leaving 13 bases between the germline ends.

This clone was seen a few times. The rearrangement uses TRBV19 and TRBJ2-1; D is perhaps TRBD2 (6 bases). The CDR3 is made up of 13 amino acids. Germline V gives CDR1 LNHDA, CDR2 SQIVND (reference sequence). The germline V and J ends were trimmed by 3 bases and 6 bases, with 9 bases remaining between them. The CDR3 loop reads CASSIGGFNEQFF. DNA of the CDR3: TGTGCCAGTAGTATCGGGGGATTCAATGAGCAGTTCTTC.

V and J are TRBV4-1 and TRBJ2-4; the match to TRBD1 covers 7 bases. Trimming cost V 5 bases and J 1 base; bases outside gene matches: 8. Germline CDR1 is MGHRA and CDR2 is YSYEKL. This CDR3 is built from 16 residues. CDR3 sequence (DNA): TGCGCCAGCAGCGGGAGACAGGGAGCGGCCAAAAACATTCAGTACTTC. This encodes CASSGRQGAAKNIQYF.

This rearrangement joins TRBV6-5 to TRBJ1-4; a weak D match, TRBD1 (6 bases). CDR1 is MNHEY, CDR2 SVGAGI, per germline. This CDR3 contains 15 residues. V dropped 0 bases and J dropped 8 bases, with 13 bases sitting between them. The CDR3 sequence is CASSYSAGVGEKLFF. The CDR3 coding sequence is TGTGCCAGCAGTTACTCAGCAGGGGTAGGAGAAAAACTGTTTTTT.